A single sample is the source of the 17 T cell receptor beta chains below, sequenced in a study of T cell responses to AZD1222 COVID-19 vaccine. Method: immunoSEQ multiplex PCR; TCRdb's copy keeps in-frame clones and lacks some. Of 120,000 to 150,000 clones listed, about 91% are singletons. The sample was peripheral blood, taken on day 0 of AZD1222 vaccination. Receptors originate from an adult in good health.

CDR3 bases: TGTGCCAGCAGCCCCCCGGGGTTCACTGAAGCTTTCTTT. This encodes CASSPPGFTEAFF. V gene TRBV3-1 (or the pseudogene TRBV3-2) combines with J gene TRBJ1-1; D unclear. Trimming took 4 bases from V and 4 from J, leaving 10 bases between them. This CDR3 comprises 13 residues. In germline, CDR1 is LGHDT, CDR2 YNNKEL (reference sequence).

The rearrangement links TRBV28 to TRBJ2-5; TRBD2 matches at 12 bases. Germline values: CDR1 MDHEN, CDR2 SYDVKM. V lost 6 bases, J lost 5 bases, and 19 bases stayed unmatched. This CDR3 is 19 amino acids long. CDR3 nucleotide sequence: TGTGCCAGCAGCCGGACCCCTCCCGGGACTAGCGGGTTAGTTGAGACCCAGTACTTC. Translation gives CASSRTPPGTSGLVETQYF.

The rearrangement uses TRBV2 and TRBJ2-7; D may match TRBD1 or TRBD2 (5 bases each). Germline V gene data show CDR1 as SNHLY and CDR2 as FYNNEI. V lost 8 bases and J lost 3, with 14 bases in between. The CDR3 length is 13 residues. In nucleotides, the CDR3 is TGTGCCAGCTCCCCGGGACCTATCTACGAGCAGTACTTC. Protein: CASSPGPIYEQYF. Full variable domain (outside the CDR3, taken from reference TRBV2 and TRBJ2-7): EPEVTQTPSHQVTQMGQEVILRCVPISNHLYFYWYRQILGQKVEFLVSFYNNEISEKSEIFDDQFSVERPDGSNFTLKIRSTKLEDSAMYFCASSPGPIYEQYFGPGTRLTVT.

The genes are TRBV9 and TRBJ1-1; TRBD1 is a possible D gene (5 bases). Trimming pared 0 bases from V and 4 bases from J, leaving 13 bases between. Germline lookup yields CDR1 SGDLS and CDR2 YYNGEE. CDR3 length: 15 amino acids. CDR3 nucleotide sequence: TGTGCCAGCAGCGTAGGGGCTAACGGGGGCACTGAAGCTTTCTTT. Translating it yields CASSVGANGGTEAFF. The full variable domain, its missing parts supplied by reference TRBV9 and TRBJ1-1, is DSGVTQTPKHLITATGQRVTLRCSPRSGDLSVYWYQQSLDQGLQFLIQYYNGEERAKGNILERFSAQQFPDLHSELNLSSLELGDSALYFCASSVGANGGTEAFFGQGTRLTVV.

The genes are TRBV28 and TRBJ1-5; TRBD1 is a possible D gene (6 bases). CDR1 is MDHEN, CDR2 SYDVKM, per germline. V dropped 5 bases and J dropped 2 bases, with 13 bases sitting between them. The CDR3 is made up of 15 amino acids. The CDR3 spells CASSPAGDRNQPQHF. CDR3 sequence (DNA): TGTGCCAGCAGTCCTGCAGGGGATCGCAATCAGCCCCAGCATTTT.

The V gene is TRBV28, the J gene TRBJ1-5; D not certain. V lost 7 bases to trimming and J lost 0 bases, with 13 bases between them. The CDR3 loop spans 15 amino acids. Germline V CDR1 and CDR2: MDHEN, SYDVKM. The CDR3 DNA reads TGTGCCAGCATGTATGAGTCTTCTAGCAATCAGCCCCAGCATTTT. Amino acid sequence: CASMYESSSNQPQHF. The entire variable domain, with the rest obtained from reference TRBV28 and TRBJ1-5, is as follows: DVKVTQSSRYLVKRTGEKVFLECVQDMDHENMFWYRQDPGLGLRLIYFSYDVKMKEKGDIPEGYSVSREKKERFSLILESASTNQTSMYLCASMYESSSNQPQHFGDGTRLSIL.

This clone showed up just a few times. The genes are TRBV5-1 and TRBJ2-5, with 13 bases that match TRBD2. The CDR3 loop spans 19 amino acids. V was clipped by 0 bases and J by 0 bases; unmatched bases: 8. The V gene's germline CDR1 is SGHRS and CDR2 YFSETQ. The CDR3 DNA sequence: TGCGCCAGCAGCTTGGGACTAGCGGGGGGTAACTACTACCAAGAGACCCAGTACTTC. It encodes CASSLGLAGGNYYQETQYF.

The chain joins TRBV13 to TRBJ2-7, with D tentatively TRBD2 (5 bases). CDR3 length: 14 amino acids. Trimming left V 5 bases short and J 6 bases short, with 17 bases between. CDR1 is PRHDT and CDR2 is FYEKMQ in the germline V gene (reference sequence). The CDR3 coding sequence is TGTGCCAGCAGCGACCCCAGGCGGGTACCCGAGCAGTACTTC. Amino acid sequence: CASSDPRRVPEQYF.

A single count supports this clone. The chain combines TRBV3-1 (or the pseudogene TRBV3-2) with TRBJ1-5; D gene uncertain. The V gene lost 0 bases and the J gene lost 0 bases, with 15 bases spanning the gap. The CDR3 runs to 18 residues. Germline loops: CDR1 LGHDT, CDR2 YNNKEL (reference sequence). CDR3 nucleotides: TGTGCCAGCAGCCAAGATCAAGGCAGCTCCCTTAGCAATCAGCCCCAGCATTTT. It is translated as CASSQDQGSSLSNQPQHF.

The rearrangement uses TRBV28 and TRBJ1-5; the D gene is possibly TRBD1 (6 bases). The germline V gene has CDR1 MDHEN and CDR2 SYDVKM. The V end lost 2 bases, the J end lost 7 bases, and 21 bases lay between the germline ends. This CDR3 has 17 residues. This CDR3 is CASSLEGTWGWEQPQHF. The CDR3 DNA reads TGTGCCAGCAGTTTAGAAGGGACATGGGGATGGGAACAGCCCCAGCATTTT. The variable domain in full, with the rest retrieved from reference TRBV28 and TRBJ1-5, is DVKVTQSSRYLVKRTGEKVFLECVQDMDHENMFWYRQDPGLGLRLIYFSYDVKMKEKGDIPEGYSVSREKKERFSLILESASTNQTSMYLCASSLEGTWGWEQPQHFGDGTRLSIL.

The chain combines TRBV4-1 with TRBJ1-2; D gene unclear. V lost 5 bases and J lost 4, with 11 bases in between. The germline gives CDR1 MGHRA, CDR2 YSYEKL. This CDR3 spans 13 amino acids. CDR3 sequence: CASSIDGLYGYTF. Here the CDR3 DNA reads TGCGCCAGCAGCATCGACGGACTCTATGGCTACACCTTC.

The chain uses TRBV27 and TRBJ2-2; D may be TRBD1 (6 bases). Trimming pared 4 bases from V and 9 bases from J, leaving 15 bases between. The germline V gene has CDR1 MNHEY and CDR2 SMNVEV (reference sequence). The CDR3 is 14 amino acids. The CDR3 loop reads CASSSRTVSWELFF. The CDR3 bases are TGTGCCAGCAGTTCCCGGACAGTTTCCTGGGAGCTGTTTTTT.

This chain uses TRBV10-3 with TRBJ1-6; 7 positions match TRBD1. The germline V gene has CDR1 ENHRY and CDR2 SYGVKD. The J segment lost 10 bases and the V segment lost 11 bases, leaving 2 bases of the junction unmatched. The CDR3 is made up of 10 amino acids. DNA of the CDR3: TGTGCCGCAGGGGGATCACCCCTCCACTTT. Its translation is CAAGGSPLHF.

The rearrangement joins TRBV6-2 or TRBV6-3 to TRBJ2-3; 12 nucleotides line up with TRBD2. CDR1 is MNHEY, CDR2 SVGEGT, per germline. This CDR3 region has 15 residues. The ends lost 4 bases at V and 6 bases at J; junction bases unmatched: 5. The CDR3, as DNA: TGTGCCAGCAGTTCACGGACTAGCGGGATCGATACGCAGTATTTT. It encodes CASSSRTSGIDTQYF.

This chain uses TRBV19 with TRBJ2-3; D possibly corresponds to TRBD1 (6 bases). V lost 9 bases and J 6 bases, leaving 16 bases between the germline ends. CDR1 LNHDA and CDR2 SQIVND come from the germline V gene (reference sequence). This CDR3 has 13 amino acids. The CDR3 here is CASGGRGFDTQYF. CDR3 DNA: TGTGCCAGCGGTGGTAGGGGGTTTGATACGCAGTATTTT.

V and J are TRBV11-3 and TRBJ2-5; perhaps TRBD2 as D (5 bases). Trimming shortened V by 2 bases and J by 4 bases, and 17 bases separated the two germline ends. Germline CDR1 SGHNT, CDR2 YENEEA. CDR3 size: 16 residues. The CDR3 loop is CASSLLVGGEGETQYF. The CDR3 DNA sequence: TGTGCCAGCAGCTTACTGGTTGGAGGTGAGGGAGAGACCCAGTACTTC.

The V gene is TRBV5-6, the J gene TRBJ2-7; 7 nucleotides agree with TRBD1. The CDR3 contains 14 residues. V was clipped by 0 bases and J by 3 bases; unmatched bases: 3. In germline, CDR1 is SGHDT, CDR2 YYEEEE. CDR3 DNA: TGTGCCAGCAGCTTGGTGGGGACAGACTACGAGCAGTACTTC. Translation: CASSLVGTDYEQYF.